The text below deals with one T cell receptor beta chain. This sample is drawn from a study of shared clonotypes between healthy human individuals. Whole-study context: The plates for each donor numbered three CD4 naive, three CD4 memory, two CD8 naive and one CD8 memory.

Some clones are missing from TCRdb's copy, which holds only in-frame ones; the method was immunoSEQ multiplex PCR. The repertoire holds a few million clones, with just over 90% as singletons. Trimming took off 5 bases at V and 2 bases at J, with 12 bases between the two ends. The CDR3 is 15 residues long. CDR1 MNHEY and CDR2 SMNVEV come from the germline V gene (reference sequence). Sequenced material: naive CD4+ T cells sorted from blood. Documented subset: CD45RA+ positively selected. The source of this sequence is a man between 18 and 35 years old in good health. The genes are TRBV27 and TRBJ2-2, with D possibly matching TRBD1 (5 bases). CDR3 in amino acids: CASSAAGLNTGELFF. CDR3 DNA: TGTGCCAGCAGTGCGGCAGGGCTAAACACCGGGGAGCTGTTTTTT.